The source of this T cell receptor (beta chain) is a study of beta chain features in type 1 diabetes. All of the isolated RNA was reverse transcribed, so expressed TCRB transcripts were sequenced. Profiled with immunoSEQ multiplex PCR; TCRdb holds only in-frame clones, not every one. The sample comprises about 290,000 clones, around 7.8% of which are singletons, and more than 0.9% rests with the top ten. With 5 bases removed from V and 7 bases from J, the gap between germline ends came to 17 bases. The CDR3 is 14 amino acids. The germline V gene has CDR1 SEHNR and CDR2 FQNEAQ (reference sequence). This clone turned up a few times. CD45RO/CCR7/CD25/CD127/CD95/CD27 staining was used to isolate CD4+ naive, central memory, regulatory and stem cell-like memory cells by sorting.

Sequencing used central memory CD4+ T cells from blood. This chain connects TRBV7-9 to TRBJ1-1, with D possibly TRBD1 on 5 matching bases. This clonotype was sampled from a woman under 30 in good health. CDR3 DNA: TGTGCCAGCAGCCCGGTGGGGACGGGGAGTGAAGCTTTCTTT. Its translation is CASSPVGTGSEAFF.